This T cell receptor beta chain was retrieved from a study of naive and memory T cell subsets listed by TCRdb under 2017. Background for the entire study: Sorted naive and memory T cell subsets from peripheral blood were analyzed in the study using a UMI-based, open-source pipeline for TCR alpha and beta sequencing. RNA was DNase-treated and reverse transcribed with TCR constant-region primers, mostly using SuperScript III. Complete agreement was observed between the functional CMV T cell responses and the IgG serology results.

Taken from cysteine to phenylalanine, the CDR3 has 15 residues. Only the CDR3 part of the read is kept: 45 bases, read in frame from the first base. V gives up 3 bases and J gives up 0 bases, and the segment between their germline ends measures 13 bases. The germline V gene gives CDR1 as SGHRS and CDR2 as YFSETQ. This clonotype appeared a few times. Its cognate antigen has yet to be identified. No base quality information exists; no much larger clone differs at one position. From the second PCR step onward, the TCR alpha chain libraries and the TCR beta chain libraries were amplified separately. The CMV status of each donor was determined by measuring IFNgamma production from CD4+ T cells after fresh PBMCs had been stimulated overnight with CMV viral lysate. CD4 T cells were positively selected with Miltenyi beads, followed by positive selection of CD8 T cells from the CD4-negative fraction. Cells stained for CD3, CD4, CD8, CD45RA, CD27 and a live/dead dye were sorted on a BD Aria II into four subsets by CD45RA and CD27. A few healthy volunteers provided blood, and the blood of each volunteer was split into CD4 and CD8 T cells and then into four differentiation subsets. Roughly 0.11 L of peripheral blood was drawn per donor, and PBMC were isolated by Ficoll-Paque PLUS density-gradient centrifugation. After sorting, cells were lysed in RLT buffer, RNA was extracted using a Qiagen RNeasy kit, and the extracted RNA was stored at -80 degrees C.

Summary of the overall study and its limitations: A few larger clonotypes were found in naive repertoires, especially CD8, and these larger clonotypes were possibly memory cells re-expressing CD45RA. TCR abundance followed a power law with an exponent that was different for naive and memory subsets but consistent across the three individuals. Gini index rose and Shannon and inverse Simpson diversity fell from naive through CM, EM and EMRA in both CD4 and CD8 cells. No ground truth was available to validate the repertoire findings for the naive and memory subsets. After error correction, only a single occurrence was seen for over 95% of naive TCR sequences, so much steeper abundance distributions were produced than in memory subsets. RNA-based TCR counts may be influenced by expression changes linked to T cell activation and differentiation. Single alpha or beta chain sequences, rather than paired alpha/beta receptors, were used to define clonotypes.

The method was UMI-ligation and nested PCR. To cover both TRBC1 and TRBC2, the beta constant-region primer consisted of an equimolar mix of two oligonucleotides. The ligated cDNA went through four rounds of PCR with nested alpha and beta constant-region primers together with the SP2 primer. A single-stranded oligonucleotide carrying the SP2 primer and a 12-nucleotide UMI was ligated to the 3' end of the cDNA by T4 RNA ligase 1. The ligation reaction was incubated at 16°C for roughly 19-25 hours. PCR2 was typically performed as a SYBR Green qPCR and was stopped at a predetermined threshold so that over-amplification was prevented. Agencourt AMPure XP magnetic beads were used for all purifications after the first. Library quantification was done by Qubit, followed by a TapeStation check on which the main peak was expected at around 650 bp. Sequencing of the pooled libraries was done on an Illumina MiSeq using v2 2x251 paired-end kits, which typically yielded about 0.85-2.3 million reads per sample. Each sample library was pooled at 4 to 5 nM, and about 4.5-7.5% PhiX was included to improve cluster recognition. The authors' pipeline ran thus. FASTQ reads processed by Demultiplexor were assigned V and J genes by Decombinator through tag matching that tolerated a single base-pair mismatch. Collapsinator used UMIs to correct both sequencing errors and frequency errors arising from PCR heterogeneity. CDR3Translator translated TCRs and extracted CDR3s from the conserved cysteine to the FGXG phenylalanine, flagging non-productive sequences. Gini, Shannon entropy and inverse Simpson indices were computed after subsampling the repertoires to the same number of UMI-defined TCRs. Clonotype abundance distributions were fitted to a power law by maximum likelihood within the linear range. On one naive CD8 sample, the pipeline and MIGEC gave similar UMI counts, unique TCR numbers and clonal distributions. In one analysis, naive TCRs also found in any memory subset of the same donor were removed from the naive repertoire. A set of 7,322 CMV-associated CDR3 sequences, compiled from VDJdb and a published dataset, was used to search the repertoires. TCRdb reworked the public reads: Q25 trimming with fastp, MiXCR clone assembly, productive beta chains retained. Every entry covers one CDR3 protein and lists the most common genes and DNA from its rows. The V and J calls and clone size come from TCRdb's table, not from the authors' own analysis. In all, the sample holds about 150,000 distinct CDR3 sequences, and over 20% of those were seen once. The ten largest clonotypes hold about 0.11% of the sample.

Source material: naive CD4+ T cells from blood. Explained via the paper, the cell subset or site label denotes: naive T cells, CD45RA high CD27+. The V and J segments used are TRBV5-1 and TRBJ2-7, with TRBD2 tentatively as D gene (5 bases match). This clonotype originated in a human donor in good health. In nucleotides, the sequence is TGCGCCAGCAGCTCCGAAGTGGCGGGCTCCTACGAGCAGTACTTC. The encoded protein is CASSSEVAGSYEQYF.